This TCR beta chain was identified in a study of early T cells in non-severe SARS-CoV-2 infection. Between the trimmed V and J ends, which lost 6 bases and 2 bases, there was a span of 11 bases. CDR3 length equals 13 residues. Germline CDR1 is MNHEY and CDR2 is SMNVEV (reference sequence). This clonotype was counted between two and nine times. Tagging with unique molecular identifiers was applied to individual cDNA molecules. TCRdb ran MiXCR on the 5' RACE reads and lists one entry per CDR3 protein. The top ten clones hold approximately 30% of a sample with approximately 28,000 distinct CDR3 sequences, approximately 6% of them seen once.

The receptor was derived from an adult who was a healthcare worker with PCR-confirmed SARS-CoV-2 infection or an uninfected control (not recorded which). V and J are TRBV27 and TRBJ2-7, with D tentatively TRBD1 (6 bases). This specimen consisted of whole blood, obtained at baseline. CDR3 in amino acids: CASSPTGPYEQYF. Here the CDR3 DNA reads TGTGCCAGCAGCCCGACAGGCCCCTACGAGCAGTACTTC.